The rows below give T cell receptor beta chains drawn from one sample of a study of control samples from healthy donors and cancer patients. Only in-frame clones appear in the TCRdb table, and some are missing; sequencing was by immunoSEQ multiplex PCR. The sample carries 120,000 or so clones, roughly 92% recorded once. Sequenced input: PBMCs. The receptors here all came from a man at least 80 years old with head and neck cancer. Each CDR3 is given with its conserved first and last residue. Fields, in order: clone size, D gene, V gene, J gene, CDR3 protein, CDR3 DNA. D genes are given only for firm matches. The size entry is marked missing in some rows and otherwise reads once, few, many or a size class.

size: .
D: TRBD1
V: TRBV12-3/TRBV12-4
J: TRBJ2-3
CDR3: CASSPDREDTQYF
DNA: TGTGCCAGCAGTCCGGACAGGGAAGATACGCAGTATTTT

size: few
D: .
V: TRBV9
J: TRBJ1-6
CDR3: CASSVLGTSDSPLHF
DNA: TGTGCCAGCAGCGTACTGGGGACATCAGATTCACCCCTCCACTTT

size: .
D: .
V: TRBV5-1
J: TRBJ1-3
CDR3: CASSFGAGRGNTIYF
DNA: TGCGCCAGCAGCTTCGGGGCAGGGCGAGGAAACACCATATATTTT

size: .
D: .
V: TRBV2
J: TRBJ2-2
CDR3: CASSFRGTGELFF
DNA: TGTGCCAGCTCGTTCAGGGGCACCGGGGAGCTGTTTTTT

size: .
D: .
V: TRBV20-1
J: TRBJ1-1
CDR3: CSASSPTGLPEAFF
DNA: TGCAGTGCTAGTAGTCCGACAGGTCTCCCTGAAGCTTTCTTT

size: once
D: .
V: TRBV3-1/TRBV3-2
J: TRBJ2-7
CDR3: CASSQYRVGEQYF
DNA: TGTGCCAGCAGCCAATACAGGGTTGGGGAGCAGTACTTC

size: .
D: .
V: TRBV5-1
J: TRBJ2-2
CDR3: CASSLAQNTGELFF
DNA: TGCGCCAGCAGCTTAGCACAGAACACCGGGGAGCTGTTTTTT

size: once
D: .
V: TRBV5-1
J: TRBJ2-7
CDR3: CASSLDVGSSYEQYF
DNA: TGCGCCAGCAGCTTGGACGTCGGCAGCTCCTACGAGCAGTACTTC

size: .
D: .
V: TRBV18
J: TRBJ1-1
CDR3: CASSPTRESGTEAFF
DNA: TGTGCCAGCTCACCAACGAGGGAAAGCGGGACTGAAGCTTTCTTT

size: .
D: .
V: TRBV18
J: TRBJ2-7
CDR3: CASSPGGEQYF
DNA: TGTGCCAGCTCACCGGGGGGCGAGCAGTACTTC

size: once
D: .
V: TRBV29-1
J: TRBJ2-7
CDR3: CSVLGGPVEQYF
DNA: TGCAGCGTTCTGGGGGGCCCCGTGGAGCAGTACTTC

size: .
D: .
V: TRBV9
J: TRBJ2-3
CDR3: CASSVRARDTQYF
DNA: TGTGCCAGCAGCGTAAGGGCAAGAGATACGCAGTATTTT

size: .
D: .
V: TRBV19
J: TRBJ2-2
CDR3: CASKVTNTGELFF
DNA: TGTGCCAGTAAGGTCACGAACACCGGGGAGCTGTTTTTT

size: .
D: .
V: TRBV5-1
J: TRBJ1-4
CDR3: CASSLPGPEKEKLFF
DNA: TGCGCCAGCAGCTTACCGGGACCGGAGAAAGAAAAACTGTTTTTT

size: .
D: .
V: TRBV7-2
J: TRBJ2-7
CDR3: CASQVAASSYEQYF
DNA: TGTGCCAGCCAGGTCGCGGCCAGCTCCTACGAGCAGTACTTC

size: .
D: TRBD1
V: TRBV5-6
J: TRBJ1-5
CDR3: CASSLRTGASNQPQHF
DNA: TGTGCCAGCAGCTTGAGAACAGGGGCAAGCAATCAGCCCCAGCATTTT

size: .
D: .
V: TRBV6-2/TRBV6-3
J: TRBJ1-3
CDR3: CASSYSRGFNSRRDTIYF
DNA: TGTGCCAGCAGTTACTCGCGGGGGTTTAATTCGCGTCGGGACACCATATATTTT

size: .
D: .
V: TRBV5-1
J: TRBJ1-2
CDR3: CASTYDGGNYGYTF
DNA: TGCGCCAGCACTTACGATGGGGGTAACTATGGCTACACCTTC

size: .
D: .
V: TRBV25-1
J: TRBJ2-7
CDR3: CASSRGSWDYEQYF
DNA: TGTGCCAGCAGCCGCGGGTCATGGGACTACGAGCAGTACTTC